These T cell receptor beta chains were read from a single sample in a study of OX40 agonist ivuxolimab in advanced cancers. The assay was immunoSEQ multiplex PCR, and TCRdb's table has in-frame clones only and misses some. Here the sample spans about 6,100 clones, roughly 80% being singletons. The specimen comprised CD4+ or CD8+ T cells sorted from blood, sampled in a trial of the OX40 agonist ivuxolimab. The receptors shown here come from an adult with an advanced solid tumor such as melanoma, head and neck, liver or kidney cancer. Each CDR3 is given with its conserved first and last residue.

v_call	j_call	cdr3_aa
TRBV7-8	TRBJ2-3	CASSLGRGGPSTDTQYF
TRBV10-3	TRBJ2-1	CAISETSGYNEQFF
TRBV7-9	TRBJ1-4	CASSLAGGREKLFF
TRBV7-8	TRBJ1-1	CASSPGLNTEAFF
TRBV9	TRBJ2-5	CASSVEGGAETQYF
TRBV5-5	TRBJ2-2	CASSFVGELFF
TRBV6-1	TRBJ2-7	CATDIAYEQYF
TRBV9	TRBJ2-2	CASSVHSITGELFF
TRBV13	TRBJ1-1	CASSFSLTDTEAFF
TRBV5-4	TRBJ2-7	CASRQQGSYEQYF
TRBV28	TRBJ2-1	CASALANNEQFF
TRBV7-2	TRBJ1-1	CASSWGQFGAEAFF
TRBV5-6	TRBJ2-7	CASSPGGSPYEQYF
TRBV6-5	TRBJ1-2	CASSLDRGGLQDGYTF
TRBV5-1	TRBJ2-7	CASRKEPPYEQYF
TRBV6-5	TRBJ2-7	CASQGGPYEQYF
TRBV5-4	TRBJ2-3	CASSQEGLALSTDTQYF
TRBV4-3	TRBJ1-5	CASSQVRGRPQHF
TRBV7-3	TRBJ2-4	CASSLKNRQRSDSGGWAKNIQYF
TRBV7-2	TRBJ2-7	CASSLLVGTRYEQYF
TRBV28	TRBJ2-1	CASSGVASPFEQFF
TRBV7-9	TRBJ1-2	CASSWDSSGYTF
TRBV6-5	TRBJ1-3	CASSYRTGDNTIYF
TRBV28	TRBJ2-4	CASSSQRLAGEKNIQYF
TRBV28	TRBJ2-3	CASSSPTDTQYF
TRBV13	TRBJ1-3	CASSVSGNTIYF
TRBV7-2	TRBJ2-1	CASSLTSGPYNEQFF
TRBV5-8	TRBJ2-2	CAISTSGLNGELFF
TRBV2	TRBJ1-1	CASSETAGRVTEAFF
TRBV19	TRBJ1-1	CASSEGTYTEAFF
TRBV7-9	TRBJ1-5	CASSPDGNQPQHF
TRBV7-6	TRBJ1-5	CASSPTPGGPQHF
TRBV5-6	TRBJ1-5	CASSLWISNQPQHF
TRBV27	TRBJ1-1	CASSFGVGTEAFF
TRBV9	TRBJ2-1	CASSVEEGGLDEQFF
TRBV7-2	TRBJ2-1	CASSLGLAGPFNEQFF
TRBV4-3	TRBJ1-1	CASSPRLNTEAFF
TRBV11-3	TRBJ2-1	CASSLGHGTGASDEQFF
TRBV2	TRBJ1-1	CASSVRSLNTEAFF
TRBV9	TRBJ2-3	CASSVQLAGDTDTQYF
TRBV27	TRBJ2-1	CASSLLGYNEQFF
TRBV4-3	TRBJ1-2	CASSQDPYGTDPNYGYTF
TRBV11-3	TRBJ2-3	CASSLAGGFLNTQYF
TRBV7-9	TRBJ1-1	CASSLLGYTEAFF